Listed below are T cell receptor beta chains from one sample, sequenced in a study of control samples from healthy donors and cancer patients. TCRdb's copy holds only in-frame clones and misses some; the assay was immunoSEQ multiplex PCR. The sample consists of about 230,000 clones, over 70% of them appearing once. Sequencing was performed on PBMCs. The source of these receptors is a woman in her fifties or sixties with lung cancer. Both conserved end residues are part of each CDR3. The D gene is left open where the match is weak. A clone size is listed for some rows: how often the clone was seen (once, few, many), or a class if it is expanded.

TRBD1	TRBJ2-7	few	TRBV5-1	TGCGCCAGCAGCTTGGAGGGACAGGCCTCCTACGAGCAGTACTTC	CASSLEGQASYEQYF
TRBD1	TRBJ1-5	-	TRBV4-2	TGTGCCAGCAGCCAAGGGACAGGCGAAAATCAGCCCCAGCATTTT	CASSQGTGENQPQHF
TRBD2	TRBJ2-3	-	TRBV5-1	TGCGCCAGCCTACGACTAGCGGGAGAGGTAGATACGCAGTATTTT	CASLRLAGEVDTQYF
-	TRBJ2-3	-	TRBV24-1	TGTGCCACCAGTGACCTAGCAGGCTCCTTTTCCACAGATACGCAGTATTTT	CATSDLAGSFSTDTQYF
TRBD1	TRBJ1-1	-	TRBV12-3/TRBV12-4	TGTGCCAGCAGTGAGGGACAGGGGTTTGAAGCTTTCTTT	CASSEGQGFEAFF
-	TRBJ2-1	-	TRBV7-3	TGTGCCAGCAGCTCCATCATCGGGACAAAGCAGTTCTTC	CASSSIIGTKQFF
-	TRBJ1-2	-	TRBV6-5	-	CASSTSGQEVYGYTF
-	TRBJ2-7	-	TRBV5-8	TGTGCCAGCAGCTTGGGGGCTAGCCGTACCTACGAGCAGTACTTC	CASSLGASRTYEQYF
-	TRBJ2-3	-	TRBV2	TGTGCCACAAGGGGGGGAGTAGAGACAGATACGCAGTATTTT	CATRGGVETDTQYF
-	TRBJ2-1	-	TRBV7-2	TGTGCCAGCAGCCTTGGACCGGCCTTGTACAATGAGCAGTTCTTC	CASSLGPALYNEQFF
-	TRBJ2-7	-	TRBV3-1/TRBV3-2	TGTGCCAGCAGCCAGCTAGCTTCCGAGCAGTACTTC	CASSQLASEQYF
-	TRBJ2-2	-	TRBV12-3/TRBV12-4	TGTGCCAGCAGTCAAACGTTTGCCGGGGAGCTGTTTTTT	CASSQTFAGELFF
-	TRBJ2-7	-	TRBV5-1	TGCGCCAGCAGCTTGGTCGCAGGGAGCTCCTACGAGCAGTACTTC	CASSLVAGSSYEQYF
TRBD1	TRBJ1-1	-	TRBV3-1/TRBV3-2	TGTGCCAGCAGCCTGCCAGGGGGCACGGCTTTCTTT	CASSLPGGTAFF
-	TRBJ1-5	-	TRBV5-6	TGTGCCAGCAGCTTGATGACCGGCAATCAGCCCCAGCATTTT	CASSLMTGNQPQHF
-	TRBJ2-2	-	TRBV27	TGTGCCAGCAGTTTATCGACTCGGGGGTTGAACACCGGGGAGCTGTTTTTT	CASSLSTRGLNTGELFF
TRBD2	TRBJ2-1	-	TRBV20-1	TGCAGTGCTAGTGAGGCTAGCGGGGCCCATGAGCAGTTCTTC	CSASEASGAHEQFF
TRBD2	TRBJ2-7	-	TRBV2	TGTGCCAGCAGAGCCGGGACTAACCTGGGCGAGCAGTACTTC	CASRAGTNLGEQYF
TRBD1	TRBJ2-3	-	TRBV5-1	TGCGCCAGCAGCATGAAGGAAGGACAGGCCTACACAGATACGCAGTATTTT	CASSMKEGQAYTDTQYF
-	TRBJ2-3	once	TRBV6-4	TGTGCCAGCAGTGACTCGGCGGGCACAGATACGCAGTATTTT	CASSDSAGTDTQYF
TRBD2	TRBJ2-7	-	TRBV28	TGTGCCAGCAGTTCCGGGAGGCTTTACGAGCAGTACTTC	CASSSGRLYEQYF
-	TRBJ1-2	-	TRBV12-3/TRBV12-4	TGTGCCAGCAGTTGGGACACATATGGCTACACCTTC	CASSWDTYGYTF
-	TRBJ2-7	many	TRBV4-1	TGCGCCAGCAGCCAAGTTCGAGGGATCGAGCAGTACTTC	CASSQVRGIEQYF
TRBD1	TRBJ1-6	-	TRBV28	TGTGCCAGCAGTTTAATCGGGACAGGGAATTCACCCCTCCACTTT	CASSLIGTGNSPLHF
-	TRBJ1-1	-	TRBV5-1	TGCGCCAGCAGCCAACAGAACACTGAAGCTTTCTTT	CASSQQNTEAFF
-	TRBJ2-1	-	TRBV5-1	TGCGCCAGCAGCACGGGGCCAGGGGGGAATGAGCAGTTCTTC	CASSTGPGGNEQFF
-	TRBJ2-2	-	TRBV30	TGTGCCTGGAGTGTTCATCACACCGGGGAGCTGTTTTTT	CAWSVHHTGELFF
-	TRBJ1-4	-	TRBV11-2	TGTGCCAGCAGCTTAATGACAGGTCGTAATGAAAAACTGTTTTTT	CASSLMTGRNEKLFF